A selection of T cell receptor beta chains follows, all from one sample in a study of PD-1 blockade in classical Hodgkin lymphoma. Sequencing used immunoSEQ multiplex PCR; TCRdb keeps in-frame clones, though not all of them. Here the sample spans about 7,200 clones, 77% being singletons. Sample: CD4+ T cells from blood, taken at baseline. These receptors all come from a human donor with classical Hodgkin lymphoma. CDR3s include the opening cysteine and the closing phenylalanine or tryptophan. The order of the fields is J gene, V gene, D gene, clone size, CDR3 DNA, CDR3 protein. D genes are given only for firm matches. Size values are once, few and many counts, or a class for expanded clones, and some rows have none.

>TRBJ1-1|TRBV11-3|TRBD1|.
TGTGCCAGCAGCCCCGGACAGGGGGAATATCTAAACGCTTTCTTT
CASSPGQGEYLNAFF
>TRBJ1-5|TRBV19|.|.
TGTGCCAGTAGTCTCGCAGGGATACCTAGCAATCAGCCCCAGCATTTT
CASSLAGIPSNQPQHF
>TRBJ2-1|TRBV18|TRBD2|.
TGTGCCAGCTCACTCCTAGCGGGGGCCCTCATTGAGCAGTTCTTC
CASSLLAGALIEQFF
>TRBJ1-2|TRBV14|TRBD1|.
TGTGCCAGCAGCCAACAAACCGGGACAGTTGATGGCTACACCTTC
CASSQQTGTVDGYTF
>TRBJ1-2|TRBV7-9|.|.
TGTGCCAGCAGCTTAGAACGGGACTTGTCCTTC
CASSLERDLSF
>TRBJ2-3|TRBV13|TRBD1|.
TGTGCCAGCAGCTTACTCACAGGGGGCTCGTCCGATACGCAGTATTTT
CASSLLTGGSSDTQYF
>TRBJ1-4|TRBV19|.|.
TGTGCCAGTAGTATGGCGTTTTTGCGGGGGCTTGGCGAAAAACTGTTTTTT
CASSMAFLRGLGEKLFF
>TRBJ2-3|TRBV5-4|TRBD1|.
TGTGCCAGCAGCGGTAGCAGACAGGGATCCACAGATACGCAGTATTTT
CASSGSRQGSTDTQYF
>TRBJ2-1|TRBV5-1|.|once
TGCGCCAGCAGCTTGGACAGGGTAATCGATGAGCAGTTCTTC
CASSLDRVIDEQFF
>TRBJ2-5|TRBV7-2|TRBD2|.
TGTGCCAGCAGCCTTGGGACTAGCGGGTCGGGGACCCAGTACTTC
CASSLGTSGSGTQYF
>TRBJ1-3|TRBV18|.|.
TGTGCCAGCTCACCTCGGGACACCTCTGGAAACACCATATATTTT
CASSPRDTSGNTIYF
>TRBJ1-3|TRBV19|.|few
TGTGCCAGTAGTATAAGCTACTCTGGAAACACCATATATTTT
CASSISYSGNTIYF
>TRBJ2-7|TRBV28|.|.
TGTGCCAGCAGTTTAGTAGGGGCTTCTTACGAGCAGTACTTC
CASSLVGASYEQYF
>TRBJ2-7|TRBV28|TRBD1|.
TGTGCCAGCAGTTTAATTCTGGACAGGGTATCCTACGAGCAGTACTTC
CASSLILDRVSYEQYF
>TRBJ2-7|TRBV29-1|.|.
TGCAGCGTTCGCCGGCAGGGGTACGAGCAGTACTTC
CSVRRQGYEQYF
>TRBJ2-7|TRBV7-9|TRBD1|once
TGTGCCAGCAGCTTCGGGCAGGGGGCCTTCGAGCAGTACTTC
CASSFGQGAFEQYF
>TRBJ1-2|TRBV6-6|.|once
TGTGCCACCTCGGCAGGGGTGGACTATGGCTACACCTTC
CATSAGVDYGYTF
>TRBJ2-7|TRBV7-3|TRBD1|.
TGTGCCAGCAGCTTGGGACAGCTGTACGAGCAGTACTTC
CASSLGQLYEQYF
>TRBJ2-5|TRBV5-5|.|.
TGTGCCAGCAGCTTGAATTTCGGACAACCTCAAGAGACCCAGTACTTC
CASSLNFGQPQETQYF
>TRBJ1-1|TRBV6-5|.|.
TGTGCCAGCAGTTACAGTCAGGGGATCGGCACTGAAGCTTTCTTT
CASSYSQGIGTEAFF
>TRBJ1-5|TRBV28|.|few
TGTGCCAGCAGTTTATACGGACGGGCCGATCAGCCCCAGCATTTT
CASSLYGRADQPQHF
>TRBJ2-1|TRBV7-9|TRBD2|.
TGTGCCAGCAGCTTAGGGATTAGCGGGGGGGCTGATGAGCAGTTCTTC
CASSLGISGGADEQFF
>TRBJ1-6|TRBV7-9|TRBD1|.
TGTGCCAGCAGCTTAGTGGGGACAGGGAGTTCACCCCTCCACTTT
CASSLVGTGSSPLHF
>TRBJ2-3|TRBV10-3|TRBD2|.
TGTGCCATCAGTGAAAAGCGGGGGGCCCGCACAGATACGCAGTATTTT
CAISEKRGARTDTQYF
>TRBJ2-3|TRBV18|.|once
TGTGCCAGCTCAACGATGAGGGGGGCGTTAGATACGCAGTATTTT
CASSTMRGALDTQYF
>TRBJ2-1|TRBV15|.|.
TGTGCCACCAGCAGAGATTGGGCTGGTGAGCAGTTCTTC
CATSRDWAGEQFF
>TRBJ1-4|TRBV28|TRBD1|.
TGTGCCAGCAATAGACAGGGTAATGAAAAACTGTTTTTT
CASNRQGNEKLFF
>TRBJ2-1|TRBV5-5|TRBD1|.
TGTGCCAGCAGCATCGCCGGGACAGGGGTCAATGAGCAGTTCTTC
CASSIAGTGVNEQFF
>TRBJ2-7|TRBV2|TRBD1|.
TGTGCCAGCAAAGACAGGGGTACCTACGAGCAGTACTTC
CASKDRGTYEQYF
>TRBJ1-1|TRBV5-1|.|.
TGCGCCAGCAGCCGCCTACAGGGGAACACTGAAGCTTTCTTT
CASSRLQGNTEAFF
>TRBJ1-1|TRBV18|TRBD1|.
TGTGCCAGCTCAGTACAGGGGTACAACACTGAAGCTTTCTTT
CASSVQGYNTEAFF
>TRBJ2-3|TRBV25-1|TRBD1|few
TGTGCCAGCAGCTCCGGACAGGGGTATGGTACAGATACGCAGTATTTT
CASSSGQGYGTDTQYF
>TRBJ2-6|TRBV30|TRBD1|.
TGTGCCAACGACAGGGCCGGGGCCAACGTCCTGACTTTC
CANDRAGANVLTF
>TRBJ2-5|TRBV5-4|.|.
TGTGCCAGCAGAAAGGACAGAGGTACACAAGAGACCCAGTACTTC
CASRKDRGTQETQYF
>TRBJ2-5|TRBV4-2|.|.
TGTGCCAGCAGCCAAGATAGGCGGCAAGAGACCCAGTACTTC
CASSQDRRQETQYF
>TRBJ1-5|TRBV28|.|few
TGTGCCAGCAGTTTCCCCTCAAATCAGCCCCAGCATTTT
CASSFPSNQPQHF
>TRBJ2-7|TRBV6-5|.|.
TGTGCCAGCAGTGACCGGGACCACTCCTACGAGCAGTACTTC
CASSDRDHSYEQYF
>TRBJ2-5|TRBV19|TRBD2|.
TGTGCCAGTAGTAGAGCCCTAGCGGGAGGGCGGGAGACCCAGTACTTC
CASSRALAGGRETQYF
>TRBJ1-5|TRBV29-1|.|.
TGCAGCGTTGCTGAGAACGACAATCAGCCCCAGCATTTT
CSVAENDNQPQHF
>TRBJ2-7|TRBV6-5|TRBD1|once
TGTGCCAGCAGACGACAGGGGGGCCACGAGCAGTACTTC
CASRRQGGHEQYF
>TRBJ2-7|TRBV7-2|.|few
TGTGCCAGCAGCGCTTGGGCCTACGAGCAGTACTTC
CASSAWAYEQYF
>TRBJ1-1|TRBV9|.|few
TGTGCCAGCAGCACCCTCAGGAACACTGAAGCTTTCTTT
CASSTLRNTEAFF
>TRBJ1-1|TRBV6-6|.|.
TGTGCCAGCAGTTACTTGGGGACTGAAGCTTTCTTT
CASSYLGTEAFF
>TRBJ2-3|TRBV19|.|.
TGTGCCAGTAGTACCCCGGGACGCCGAATTAACACAGATACGCAGTATTTT
CASSTPGRRINTDTQYF